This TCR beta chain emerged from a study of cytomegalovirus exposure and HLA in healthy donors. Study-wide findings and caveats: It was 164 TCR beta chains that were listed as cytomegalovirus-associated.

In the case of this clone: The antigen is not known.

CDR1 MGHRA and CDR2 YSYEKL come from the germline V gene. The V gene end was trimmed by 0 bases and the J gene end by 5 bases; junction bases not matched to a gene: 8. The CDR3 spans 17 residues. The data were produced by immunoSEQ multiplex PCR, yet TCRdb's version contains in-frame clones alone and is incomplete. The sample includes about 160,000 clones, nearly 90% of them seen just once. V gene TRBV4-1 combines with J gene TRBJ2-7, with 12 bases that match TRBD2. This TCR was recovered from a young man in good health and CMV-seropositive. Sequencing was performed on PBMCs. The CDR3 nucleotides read TGCGCCAGCAGCCAAGATCCCCGACTAGCGGGAGTCCACGAGCAGTACTTC. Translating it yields CASSQDPRLAGVHEQYF.